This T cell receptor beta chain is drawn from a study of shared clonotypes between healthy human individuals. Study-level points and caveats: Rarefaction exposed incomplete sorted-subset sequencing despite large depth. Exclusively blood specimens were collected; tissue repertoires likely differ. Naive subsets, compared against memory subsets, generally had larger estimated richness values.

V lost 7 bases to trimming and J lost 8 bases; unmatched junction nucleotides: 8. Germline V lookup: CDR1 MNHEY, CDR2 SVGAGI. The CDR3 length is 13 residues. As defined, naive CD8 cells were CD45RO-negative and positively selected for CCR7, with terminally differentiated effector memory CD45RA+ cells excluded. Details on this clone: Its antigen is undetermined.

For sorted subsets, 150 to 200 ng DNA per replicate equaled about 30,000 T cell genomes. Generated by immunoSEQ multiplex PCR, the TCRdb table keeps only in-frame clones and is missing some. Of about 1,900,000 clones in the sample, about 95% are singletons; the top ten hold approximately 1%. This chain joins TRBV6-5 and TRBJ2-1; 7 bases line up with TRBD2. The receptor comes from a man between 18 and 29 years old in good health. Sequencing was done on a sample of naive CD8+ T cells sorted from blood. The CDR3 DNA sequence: TGTGCCAGCACCACGGGGAGCGGGGATGAGCAGTTCTTC. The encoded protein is CASTTGSGDEQFF.